One and the same sample provided the 32 T cell receptor beta chains below, sequenced in a study of T cells expressing NK-cell markers. TCRdb reprocessed the 5' RACE reads and reports one entry per CDR3 protein, with no DNA. This sample's clone table lists about 460,000 distinct CDR3 sequences. Sequenced: blood T cells: a sorted CD56 or NKG2C T cell subset, CD4+ or CD8+ T cells, or bulk PBMC T cells (not recorded which). The receptors here all came from a woman in her 50s in good health.

J is TRBJ2-1 and V is TRBV12-3 or TRBV12-4; absent DNA, TCRdb's TRBD2 call cannot be checked. CDR3 size: 14 residues. This CDR3 reads CASSPGLGVYEQFF.

This chain uses TRBV11-3 with TRBJ2-1; TCRdb reports TRBD1, a call that lacks DNA to check it against. CDR1 is SGHNT and CDR2 is YENEEA in the germline V gene. The CDR3 has 17 residues. The CDR3 loop reads CASSRIIPFGGYNEQFF. The full variable domain, completed using reference TRBV11-3 and TRBJ2-1, is EAGVVQSPRYKIIEKKQPVAFWCNPISGHNTLYWYLQNLGQGPELLIRYENEEAVDDSQLPKDRFSAERLKGVDSTLKIQPAELGDSAVYLCASSRIIPFGGYNEQFFGPGTRLTVL.

The chain uses TRBV20-1 and TRBJ2-3. The length of the CDR3 is 15 residues. Germline V gene sequence: CDR1 DFQATT, CDR2 SNEGSKA (reference sequence). CDR3 residues: CSARDQVDYTDTQYF.

The genes are TRBV29-1 and TRBJ2-1. The CDR3 totals 14 residues. Germline CDR1 SQVTM, CDR2 ANQGSEA. The CDR3 is CSVALVNFNNEQFF.

V is TRBV30 and J is TRBJ2-7; TCRdb lists TRBD2, though no DNA is available to test this call. The length of the CDR3 is 13 residues. Per the germline V gene, CDR1 is GTSNPN and CDR2 is SVGIG (reference sequence). The CDR3 is CAWNKGTFYEQYF.

V gene TRBV6-5 combines with J gene TRBJ2-7; TCRdb calls TRBD2, which cannot be checked without DNA. This CDR3 spans 14 amino acids. Germline lookup yields CDR1 MNHEY and CDR2 SVGAGI. Here the CDR3 reads CASSYLSGIYEQYF.

The genes are TRBV20-1 and TRBJ2-4. Per the germline V gene, CDR1 is DFQATT and CDR2 is SNEGSKA (reference sequence). The CDR3 covers 15 residues. CDR3 in amino acids: CSASMAVLAKNIQYF.

The chain uses TRBV6-1 and TRBJ1-5. The CDR3 contains 17 residues. The germline V gene has CDR1 MNHNS and CDR2 SASEGT. The CDR3 reads CASSESYEGWSNQPQHF.

This chain uses TRBV30 with TRBJ2-2; TCRdb calls TRBD1, which cannot be checked without DNA. In germline, CDR1 is GTSNPN, CDR2 SVGIG (reference sequence). CDR3 size: 15 residues. The CDR3 reads CAWSVDRANTGELFF.

The chain joins TRBV5-1 to TRBJ2-1; TCRdb's assignment of TRBD2 cannot be checked, as there is no DNA. The CDR3 has 16 amino acids. The germline gives CDR1 SGHRS, CDR2 YFSETQ. CDR3 region: CASSLGGARGREEQFF.

This rearrangement joins TRBV12-3 or TRBV12-4 to TRBJ1-6; TCRdb's D call, TRBD1, is unchecked because there is no DNA. The CDR3 extends over 16 amino acids. The CDR3 loop reads CASSFTGLEGGSPLHF.

This chain uses TRBV7-2 with TRBJ1-5; the TCRdb D gene call, TRBD1, has no DNA to confirm it. The CDR3 runs 15 residues. CDR1 SGHTA and CDR2 FQGNSA come from the germline V gene. The CDR3 here is CASSTDGGFDQPQHF.

This chain joins TRBV7-6 and TRBJ2-1. CDR1 and CDR2 from the germline V gene are SGHVS and FNYEAQ. The CDR3 totals 17 residues. CDR3 loop: CASSLGVSASTYNEQFF.

The V and J genes are TRBV24-1 and TRBJ1-5; TCRdb's D call of TRBD1 is untestable without DNA. This CDR3 has 13 residues. CDR1 is KGHDR and CDR2 is SFDVKD in the germline V gene. CDR3 protein: CATRGGVSQPQHF.

The chain links TRBV12-3 or TRBV12-4 to TRBJ2-3; with no DNA, the TCRdb D assignment of TRBD2 cannot be verified. The CDR3 extends over 13 amino acids. The CDR3 sequence: CASSIAGINTQYF.

The V gene is TRBV12-3 or TRBV12-4, the J gene TRBJ2-5. The CDR3 is 14 amino acids. CDR3 sequence reads: CASSLAGVGETQYF.

The rearrangement uses TRBV10-3 and TRBJ2-1; TCRdb names TRBD2, which stays unverified in the absence of DNA. The length of the CDR3 is 12 residues. Germline CDR1 and CDR2: ENHRY and SYGVKD. The CDR3 sequence: CAISREENEQFF.

The chain employs TRBV15 and TRBJ1-1; TCRdb returns TRBD1, unconfirmable since there is no DNA. The CDR3 runs 12 residues. From germline, CDR1 is LNHNV and CDR2 YYDKDF (reference sequence). The CDR3 loop reads CATNSGFTEAFF.

The chain has TRBV7-2 and TRBJ2-1. This CDR3 region has 13 residues. In germline, CDR1 is SGHTA, CDR2 FQGNSA. The CDR3 loop reads CASSLWGLAEQFF.

This chain connects TRBV5-1 to TRBJ1-1; absent DNA, TCRdb's TRBD1 call cannot be checked. This CDR3 spans 15 amino acids. Germline loops: CDR1 SGHRS, CDR2 YFSETQ. The CDR3 loop is CASSLVAGGTLEAFF.

The J gene is TRBJ2-1, the V gene TRBV5-1. Germline CDR1 and CDR2: SGHRS and YFSETQ. The CDR3 spans 15 residues. CDR3 sequence reads: CASSLVELPAGEQFF.

The CDR3 here is CASSQGTGNTGELFF. The chain employs TRBV4-1 and TRBJ2-2; lacking DNA, the TRBD1 call made by TCRdb goes unchecked. There are 15 residues in the CDR3. CDR1 and CDR2 (germline): MGHRA, YSYEKL.

This chain links TRBV20-1 with TRBJ2-1; with no DNA, the TCRdb D assignment of TRBD2 cannot be verified. Germline V gene data show CDR1 as DFQATT and CDR2 as SNEGSKA (reference sequence). This CDR3 is 19 amino acids long. The CDR3 spells CSAPIEREFALSSYNEQFF.

J is TRBJ1-2 and V is TRBV19; the TCRdb call, TRBD1, lacks DNA for checking. The length of the CDR3 is 14 residues. The germline CDR1 and CDR2 sequences are LNHDA and SQIVND (reference sequence). The CDR3 region is CASGTGPTNYGYTF.

The rearrangement links TRBV5-1 to TRBJ2-1; the D call from TCRdb, TRBD1, cannot be confirmed without DNA. Germline V gene data show CDR1 as SGHRS and CDR2 as YFSETQ. The CDR3 extends over 16 amino acids. This CDR3 is CASSLAITGRGDEQFF.

V usage is TRBV3-1 and J usage is TRBJ1-4; there is no DNA to check the TCRdb D call of TRBD1. CDR3 length: 14 residues. Germline CDR1 is LGHDT and CDR2 is YNNKEL (reference sequence). CDR3 protein: CASSQPHRVEKLFF.

The V gene is TRBV5-8, the J gene TRBJ1-1. Germline V gene lookup returns CDR1 SGHTS and CDR2 YDEGEE. CDR3 length equals 15 residues. The CDR3 protein is CASSWVSGLNTEAFF.

This chain joins TRBV6-2 or TRBV6-3 and TRBJ2-3. CDR1 MNHEY and CDR2 SVGEGT come from the germline V gene. There are 12 residues in the CDR3. CDR3 in amino acids: CASSSELATQYF.

This chain joins TRBV7-2 and TRBJ2-2; TCRdb returns TRBD1, unconfirmable since there is no DNA. Germline CDR1 reads SGHTA; CDR2 reads FQGNSA. The CDR3 contains 15 residues. CDR3 sequence reads: CASSLSPQGSGELFF.

The chain joins TRBV14 to TRBJ2-4; TCRdb's D call, TRBD1, is unchecked because there is no DNA. The CDR3 has 14 amino acids. Germline V gene data show CDR1 as SGHDN and CDR2 as FVKESK. CDR3 protein: CASSLYRGENIQYF.

The V gene is TRBV30, the J gene TRBJ1-5. The CDR3 runs to 14 residues. CDR1 is GTSNPN and CDR2 is SVGIG in the germline V gene (reference sequence). CDR3 protein: CAWSGAAVKQPQHF.

V gene TRBV3-1 combines with J gene TRBJ2-2; the D gene TCRdb calls, TRBD2, cannot be checked with no DNA. Germline V gene data show CDR1 as LGHDT and CDR2 as YNNKEL (reference sequence). The CDR3 is made up of 15 amino acids. The CDR3 spells CASSQVGGRSGELFF.